This entry describes one TCR beta chain. This sample stems from a study of blood T cells in healthy people across ages. A second PCR, run for roughly 7 to 12 cycles, used a sample-barcoded 5' primer plus a J-beta primer mix. MiXCR was run by TCRdb on the 5' RACE reads, yielding one entry per CDR3 protein. Of more than 700,000 distinct CDR3 sequences listed, 40% to 65% were seen once; the top ten hold about 38%. Germline V gene sequence: CDR1 MGHRA, CDR2 YSYEKL. The V gene lost 1 base and the J gene lost 2 bases, with 9 bases spanning the gap. The CDR3 is 15 amino acids. The sequence derives from a man aged 80 or over in good health. The sample was blood. V is TRBV4-1 and J is TRBJ2-1, with a possible D match to TRBD2 (5 bases). The chain's CDR3 is CASSQVAPTYNEQFF. CDR3 DNA sequence: TGCGCCAGCAGCCAAGTAGCGCCTACCTACAATGAGCAGTTCTTC.